This T cell receptor (beta chain) emerged from a study of molecular identifiers for immune sequencing clone quantification. Each CDR3 protein is one row after TCRdb ran MiXCR on the PCR reads. The repertoire holds some 100,000 distinct CDR3 sequences, around 33% seen once, with under 5.5% in the top ten. Only a few counts were recorded for this clonotype. The sequenced material came from naive CD8+ T cells from blood, with Jurkat cell RNA spiked in. Documented subset: FACS-sorted CD8+CD4-CCR7+CD45RA+ naive T cells. The TCR originated in a human donor in good health. Some libraries in this study had Jurkat cell RNA spiked in.

CDR3 DNA sequence: TGTGCCAGCAGTGGACAGGACTACATGAACACTGAAGCTTTCTTT. It codes for CASSGQDYMNTEAFF. The gene calls are TRBV28 and TRBJ1-1, with 7 bases fitting TRBD1. The CDR3 consists of 15 residues. CDR1 and CDR2 (germline): MDHEN, SYDVKM. Trimming took 5 bases from V and 0 from J; bases not matched to a gene: 6.